Listed below are T cell receptor beta chains from one sample, sequenced in a study of identical twins. TCRdb ran MiXCR on the 5' RACE reads and lists one entry per CDR3 protein. The data hold roughly 230,000 distinct CDR3 sequences, with around 8% observed a single time. This sample also appeared in a second study, on yellow fever vaccine responses in identical twins.

The sequencing sample was made of CD8+ T cells sorted from blood. Every receptor here comes from a woman aged 18-30 years in good health. Each CDR3 is given with its conserved first and last residue. Each record gives: J gene, V gene, clone size, CDR3 length, D gene, CDR3 protein, CDR3 DNA. A D gene is named only where the DNA matches it firmly. Only part of the rows carry a size: once, few, many, or a class if the clone is expanded.

>TRBJ1-2|TRBV15|few|14|-
CATSGGGDIVSYTF
TGTGCCACCAGCGGAGGGGGTGACATAGTAAGCTACACCTTC
>TRBJ2-1|TRBV28|many|15|-
CASSLEGEPYNEQFF
TGTGCCAGCAGTTTGGAGGGGGAACCTTACAATGAGCAGTTCTTC
>TRBJ2-5|TRBV20-1|many|13|-
CSARGRGGETQYF
TGCAGTGCAAGAGGCAGGGGGGGGGAGACCCAGTACTTC
>TRBJ2-2|TRBV7-9|many|12|-
CASSEALLGLFF
TGTGCCAGCAGCGAGGCCTTACTTGGGCTGTTTTTT
>TRBJ2-7|TRBV6-6|few|13|-
CASSYERGGEQYF
TGTGCCAGCAGTTACGAGAGGGGAGGCGAGCAGTACTTC
>TRBJ1-1|TRBV5-1|few|15|TRBD1
CASSLGGQGNTEAFF
TGCGCCAGCAGCTTGGGTGGACAGGGAAACACTGAAGCTTTCTTT
>TRBJ2-1|TRBV7-9|-|17|TRBD2
CASSLVGTRDRWDEQFF
TGTGCCAGCAGCTTAGTAGGGACTAGGGACCGGTGGGATGAGCAGTTCTTC
>TRBJ2-1|TRBV7-2|-|15|-
CASSLAGQYYNEQFF
TGTGCCAGCAGCTTAGCGGGGCAGTACTACAATGAGCAGTTCTTC
>TRBJ2-1|TRBV20-1|-|15|TRBD1
CSARLQGSAYNEQFF
TGCAGTGCCCGTCTACAGGGGTCCGCCTACAATGAGCAGTTCTTC
>TRBJ2-7|TRBV20-1|many|15|-
CSARDPGVPGYEQYF
TGCAGTGCTAGAGATCCGGGGGTCCCGGGGTACGAGCAGTACTTC
>TRBJ2-2|TRBV14|few|14|-
CASSQGGSPGELFF
TGTGCCAGCAGCCAAGGGGGCAGCCCCGGGGAGCTGTTTTTT
>TRBJ2-5|TRBV20-1|-|14|TRBD2
CSATETSAQETQYF
TGCAGTGCTACCGAGACTAGCGCGCAAGAGACCCAGTACTTC
>TRBJ2-1|TRBV24-1|few|15|-
CATSDLTADNNEQFF
TGTGCCACCAGTGATTTGACGGCAGACAACAATGAGCAGTTCTTC
>TRBJ2-6|TRBV5-1|many|19|-
CASSLLTGVRSSGANVLTF
TGCGCCAGCAGCTTGCTGACGGGGGTCCGAAGCTCTGGGGCCAACGTCCTGACTTTC
>TRBJ2-5|TRBV25-1|-|14|-
CASSEITSRETQYF
TGTGCCAGCAGTGAAATAACTAGCAGGGAGACCCAGTACTTC
>TRBJ2-7|TRBV5-1|-|14|TRBD2
CASSLKAGGHEQYF
TGCGCCAGCAGCTTGAAGGCGGGAGGCCACGAGCAGTACTTC
>TRBJ2-7|TRBV7-8|many|15|TRBD2
CASSPPGLGYYEQYF
TGTGCCAGCAGCCCACCGGGACTAGGGTATTACGAGCAGTACTTC
>TRBJ2-7|TRBV4-2|-|19|TRBD2
CASSGKRLAAETSSYEQYF
TGTGCCAGCAGCGGGAAAAGACTAGCGGCTGAAACTAGCTCCTACGAGCAGTACTTC
>TRBJ2-5|TRBV12-3/TRBV12-4|many|14|-
CASSLSHREETQYF
TGTGCCAGCAGTTTATCCCACAGGGAAGAGACCCAGTACTTC
>TRBJ2-7|TRBV20-1|-|15|TRBD1
CSARETGQVNYEQYF
TGCAGTGCTAGAGAGACTGGACAGGTCAACTACGAGCAGTACTTC
>TRBJ2-7|TRBV5-1|once|15|-
CASSLAAGTVYEQYF
TGCGCCAGCAGCTTGGCTGCAGGGACGGTCTACGAGCAGTACTTC
>TRBJ1-2|TRBV5-6|-|15|-
CASSSDTRLSYGYTF
TGTGCCAGCAGTTCGGACACAAGGTTGAGCTATGGCTACACCTTC
>TRBJ1-5|TRBV20-1|few|14|-
CSAQTPVGSQPQHF
TGCAGTGCTCAAACCCCGGTTGGAAGTCAGCCCCAGCATTTT
>TRBJ2-1|TRBV12-3/TRBV12-4|many|15|-
CASSFLAATYNEQFF
TGTGCCAGCAGTTTTTTAGCGGCTACATACAATGAGCAGTTCTTC
>TRBJ2-5|TRBV11-2|many|16|TRBD1
CASSYHPGTGEETQYF
TGTGCCAGCAGCTACCACCCCGGGACAGGGGAAGAGACCCAGTACTTC
>TRBJ2-1|TRBV29-1|few|13|-
CSVQGTSYNEQFF
TGCAGCGTCCAGGGGACCTCCTACAATGAGCAGTTCTTC
>TRBJ2-7|TRBV11-3|-|13|-
CASSPRGRYEQYF
TGTGCCAGCAGCCCCCGTGGGAGGTACGAGCAGTACTTC
>TRBJ2-1|TRBV6-4|many|14|-
CASSGGNTPHEQFF
TGTGCCAGCAGTGGCGGGAACACCCCACATGAGCAGTTCTTC
>TRBJ2-7|TRBV4-3|many|14|-
CASSQDRRGYEQYF
TGCGCCAGCAGCCAAGATCGAAGGGGCTACGAGCAGTACTTC
>TRBJ2-7|TRBV3-1|-|15|TRBD2
CASSRTSGGTYEQYF
TGTGCCAGCAGCCGGACTAGCGGGGGGACCTACGAGCAGTACTTC
>TRBJ2-3|TRBV10-3|many|11|-
CAVGGRDTQYF
TGTGCCGTCGGGGGACGTGATACGCAGTATTTT
>TRBJ2-3|TRBV25-1|many|14|-
CASSEFGSTDTQYF
TGTGCCAGCAGTGAATTTGGGAGTACAGATACGCAGTATTTT
>TRBJ2-1|TRBV2|few|16|TRBD2
CASSESGGAVYNEQFF
TGTGCCAGCAGTGAAAGCGGGGGAGCGGTGTACAATGAGCAGTTCTTC
>TRBJ1-3|TRBV6-5|-|15|-
CASSYSGDSGNTIYF
TGTGCCAGCAGTTACTCCGGAGACTCTGGAAACACCATATATTTT
>TRBJ2-5|TRBV6-1|few|12|-
CASLGQQETQYF
TGTGCCAGCCTAGGACAGCAAGAGACCCAGTACTTC
>TRBJ2-2|TRBV12-3/TRBV12-4|many|15|-
CASSLSSVNTGELFF
TGTGCCAGCAGTTTGTCTAGCGTAAACACCGGGGAGCTGTTTTTT
>TRBJ2-1|TRBV29-1|many|12|-
CSVDGFGGEQFF
TGCAGCGTTGACGGATTCGGGGGTGAGCAGTTCTTC
>TRBJ2-5|TRBV4-2|few|16|TRBD2
CASSQEPAGVDETQYF
TGTGCCAGCAGCCAAGAACCAGCGGGAGTAGACGAGACCCAGTACTTC
>TRBJ1-1|TRBV4-3|many|15|-
CASSQRTDMNTEAFF
TGCGCCAGCAGCCAAAGGACAGACATGAACACTGAAGCTTTCTTT
>TRBJ2-1|TRBV14|-|14|TRBD2
CASSQGLAGAEQFF
TGTGCCAGCAGCCAAGGACTAGCGGGAGCTGAGCAGTTCTTC
>TRBJ2-1|TRBV12-3/TRBV12-4|-|12|-
CASSWTDNEQFF
TGTGCCAGCAGTTGGACAGACAATGAGCAGTTCTTC
>TRBJ1-6|TRBV27|few|17|-
CASSTARTPLGNSPLHF
TGTGCCAGCAGTACCGCCAGGACACCCCTGGGGAATTCACCCCTCCACTTT
>TRBJ2-5|TRBV7-8|few|15|-
CASRVGSGYQETQYF
TGTGCCAGCAGGGTTGGGTCCGGATACCAAGAGACCCAGTACTTC
>TRBJ2-3|TRBV7-6|-|17|TRBD2
CASSLRRTSESTDTQYF
TGTGCCAGCAGCTTAAGACGGACTAGCGAGAGCACAGATACGCAGTATTTT
>TRBJ2-7|TRBV27|-|14|TRBD2
CASSLLANSYEQYF
TGTGCCAGCAGCCTACTAGCGAACTCCTACGAGCAGTACTTC
>TRBJ2-1|TRBV6-4|-|14|TRBD2
CASSDGLAGNEQFF
TGTGCCAGCAGTGACGGACTAGCGGGCAATGAGCAGTTCTTC
>TRBJ2-7|TRBV30|-|13|TRBD2
CAWNGGGAYEQYF
TGTGCCTGGAACGGCGGGGGGGCCTACGAGCAGTACTTC
>TRBJ2-7|TRBV7-6|many|14|TRBD1
CASSTRDSSYEQYF
TGTGCCAGCAGCACTCGGGACAGCTCCTACGAGCAGTACTTC
>TRBJ2-7|TRBV4-3|few|15|TRBD2
CASSGSAGGSYEQYF
TGCGCCAGCAGCGGGTCAGCGGGAGGGTCCTACGAGCAGTACTTC
>TRBJ2-3|TRBV5-1|many|14|-
CASSLWVGPDTQYF
TGCGCCAGCAGCTTGTGGGTGGGGCCAGATACGCAGTATTTT
>TRBJ2-7|TRBV7-2|-|13|-
CASTPRVYYEQYF
TGTGCCAGCACCCCCAGGGTCTACTACGAGCAGTACTTC
>TRBJ2-7|TRBV4-3|-|14|-
CASSHHREDYEQYF
TGCGCCAGCAGCCATCACCGGGAAGACTACGAGCAGTACTTC
>TRBJ2-2|TRBV10-1|-|18|TRBD2
CASSAKPRVAGAGGELFF
TGCGCCAGCAGTGCAAAGCCCCGGGTAGCGGGAGCTGGCGGGGAGCTGTTTTTT
>TRBJ2-3|TRBV12-3/TRBV12-4|many|16|TRBD2
CASRTMGGGLTDTQYF
TGTGCCAGCAGAACAATGGGGGGGGGACTCACAGATACGCAGTATTTT
>TRBJ2-7|TRBV5-6|few|14|TRBD1
CASSDGQGMYEQYF
TGTGCCAGCAGCGACGGACAGGGTATGTACGAGCAGTACTTC
>TRBJ2-6|TRBV2|-|13|-
CASMGFGANVLTF
TGTGCCTCGATGGGTTTCGGGGCCAACGTCCTGACTTTC
>TRBJ2-2|TRBV4-3|many|15|TRBD2
CASSPGLEATGELFF
TGCGCCAGCAGCCCGGGACTAGAGGCTACCGGGGAGCTGTTTTTT